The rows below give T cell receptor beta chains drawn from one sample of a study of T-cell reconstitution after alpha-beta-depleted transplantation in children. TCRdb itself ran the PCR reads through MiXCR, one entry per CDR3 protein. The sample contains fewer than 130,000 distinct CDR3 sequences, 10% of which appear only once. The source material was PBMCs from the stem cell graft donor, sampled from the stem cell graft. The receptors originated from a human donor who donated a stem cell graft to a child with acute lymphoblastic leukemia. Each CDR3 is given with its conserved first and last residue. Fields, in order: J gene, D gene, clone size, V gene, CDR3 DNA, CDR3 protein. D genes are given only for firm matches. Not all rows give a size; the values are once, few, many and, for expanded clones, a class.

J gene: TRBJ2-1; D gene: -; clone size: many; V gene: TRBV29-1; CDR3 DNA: TGCAGCGTCCCAGGGGCCGGTGAGCAGTTCTTC; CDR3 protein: CSVPGAGEQFF
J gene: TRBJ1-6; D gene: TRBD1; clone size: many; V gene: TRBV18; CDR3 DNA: TGTGCCAGCTCACCGACACCTTCCGGGACAGAGAGCTCCTATAATTCACCCCTCCACTTT; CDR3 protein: CASSPTPSGTESSYNSPLHF
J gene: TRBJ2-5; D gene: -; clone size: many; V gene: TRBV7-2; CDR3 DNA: TGTGCCAGCAGCTTAGAGGCACAGAAAATCCAAGAGACCCAGTACTTC; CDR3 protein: CASSLEAQKIQETQYF
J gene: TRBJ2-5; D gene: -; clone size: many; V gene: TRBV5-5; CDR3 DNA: TGTGCCAGCAGCTTGGGGTGGAGGAGTCCAGATCAAGAGACCCAGTACTTC; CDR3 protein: CASSLGWRSPDQETQYF
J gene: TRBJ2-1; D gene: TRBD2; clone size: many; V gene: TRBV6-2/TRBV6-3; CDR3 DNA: TGTGCCAGCAGTTACTCGACTAGCCCCTACAATGAGCAGTTCTTC; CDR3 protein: CASSYSTSPYNEQFF
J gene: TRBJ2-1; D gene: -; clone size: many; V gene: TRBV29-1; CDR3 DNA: TGCAGCGTTGATGGGTCCTACAATGAGCAGTTCTTC; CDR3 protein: CSVDGSYNEQFF
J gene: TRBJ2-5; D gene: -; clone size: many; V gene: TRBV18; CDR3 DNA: TGTGCCAGCTCATCCCAGTCCCAAGAGACCCAGTACTTC; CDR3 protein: CASSSQSQETQYF
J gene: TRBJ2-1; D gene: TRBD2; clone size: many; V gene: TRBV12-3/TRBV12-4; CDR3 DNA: TGTGCCAGCAGCACTAGCGGGAGATCCTACAATGAGCAGTTCTTC; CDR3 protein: CASSTSGRSYNEQFF
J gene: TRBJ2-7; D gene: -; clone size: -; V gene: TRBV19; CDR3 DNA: TGTGCCAGTAGTATGGGAGGTACCTCCTACGAGCAGTACTTC; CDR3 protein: CASSMGGTSYEQYF
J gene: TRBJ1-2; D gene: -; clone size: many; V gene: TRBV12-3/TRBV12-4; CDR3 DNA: TGTGCCAGCAGTCAGGCGGGAAGGGCCTGGGGCTACACCTTC; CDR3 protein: CASSQAGRAWGYTF
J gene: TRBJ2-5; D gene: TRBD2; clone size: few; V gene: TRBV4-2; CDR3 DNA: TGTGCCAGCAGCCAAGGGCGGGAGGTACAAGAGACCCAGTACTTC; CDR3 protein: CASSQGREVQETQYF